These 25 T cell receptor beta chains were sequenced from one sample in a study of blood T cell repertoires in COVID-19. Profiled with immunoSEQ multiplex PCR; TCRdb holds only in-frame clones, not every one. The table has roughly 240,000 clones, more than 75% seen once. Material: peripheral blood. The receptor source for this set is a woman of 80 years or more with COVID-19, enrolled during active disease.

The V and J genes are TRBV5-1 and TRBJ1-1; possibly TRBD1 for D (6 bases). Looked up from germline, CDR1 is SGHRS and CDR2 is YFSETQ. CDR3 length: 13 residues. Trimming removed 3 bases at V and 7 bases at J, with 13 bases between. CDR3 sequence: CASSSGDRHEAFF. Written as DNA, the CDR3 is TGCGCCAGCAGCTCTGGCGACAGGCATGAAGCTTTCTTT.

The chain uses TRBV28 and TRBJ2-1; 12 positions match TRBD2. Germline V gene lookup returns CDR1 MDHEN and CDR2 SYDVKM. The V segment lost 5 bases and the J segment 16 bases; nucleotides outside the gene matches: 3. This CDR3 is built from 11 residues. The CDR3 nucleotides are TGTGCCAGCAGTGGGGGACTAGCGGGTTTCTTC. It yields the protein CASSGGLAGFF.

This chain uses TRBV12-3 or TRBV12-4 with TRBJ1-2; D not resolved. Trimming stripped 2 bases from V and 7 bases from J, with 8 bases between. The CDR3 spans 12 residues. The chain's CDR3 is CASSLKTSGYTF. The CDR3 DNA is TGTGCCAGCAGTTTAAAGACAAGTGGCTACACCTTC.

The V gene is TRBV28, the J gene TRBJ1-6; D might be TRBD1 (6 bases). V shed 6 bases and J shed 0 bases, with 15 bases lying between them. The CDR3 covers 17 residues. CDR1 is MDHEN, CDR2 SYDVKM, per germline. The CDR3 DNA reads TGTGCCAGCAGCCACCAGGGGCCCAGCTCCTATAATTCACCCCTCCACTTT. Its translation: CASSHQGPSSYNSPLHF. The variable domain in full, completed from reference TRBV28 and TRBJ1-6, reads DVKVTQSSRYLVKRTGEKVFLECVQDMDHENMFWYRQDPGLGLRLIYFSYDVKMKEKGDIPEGYSVSREKKERFSLILESASTNQTSMYLCASSHQGPSSYNSPLHFGNGTRLTVT.

The chain links TRBV18 to TRBJ1-1; no clear D. With 2 bases removed from V and 4 bases from J, the gap between germline ends came to 14 bases. Looked up from germline, CDR1 is KGHSH and CDR2 is LQKENI. This CDR3 region has 15 residues. CDR3 bases: TGTGCCAGCTCACCATCTGAGGTGAGAGGCACTGAAGCTTTCTTT. It codes for CASSPSEVRGTEAFF.

This clone was seen only once. V usage is TRBV3-1 (or the pseudogene TRBV3-2) and J usage is TRBJ1-4, with 8 positions matching TRBD1. CDR3 size: 16 residues. The germline gives CDR1 LGHDT, CDR2 YNNKEL (reference sequence). J lost 6 bases, V lost 3 bases, and 9 bases had no gene match. As DNA, the CDR3 is TGTGCCAGCAGCCAGCCTATCACAGGGGGGGATGAAAAACTGTTTTTT. This codes for CASSQPITGGDEKLFF.

The chain joins TRBV7-2 to TRBJ2-5; D is undetermined. V lost 4 bases to trimming and J lost 7 bases, with 16 bases between them. Germline assignment: CDR1 SGHTA and CDR2 FQGNSA. The CDR3 consists of 14 residues. The CDR3 loop reads CASSSPPSRRTQYF. CDR3 sequence (DNA): TGTGCCAGCAGCTCCCCCCCTTCCCGTCGGACCCAGTACTTC.

This chain connects TRBV5-1 to TRBJ2-2; 7 nucleotides line up with TRBD1. CDR3 length: 15 amino acids. V lost 4 bases, J lost 1 base, and 4 bases stayed unmatched. CDR1 and CDR2 from the germline V gene are SGHRS and YFSETQ. The CDR3 region is CASSTTGLNTGELFF. CDR3 in DNA: TGCGCCAGCAGCACGACAGGGTTGAACACCGGGGAGCTGTTTTTT.

This clone was observed a handful of times. CDR3 protein: CASSTFGGETGELFF. The DNA of the CDR3 is TGTGCCAGCAGCACCTTCGGCGGAGAGACCGGGGAGCTGTTTTTT. The chain links TRBV11-2 to TRBJ2-2, with D hard to call. The CDR3 runs 15 residues. Trimming left V 5 bases short and J 5 bases short, with 15 bases between. Germline V CDR1 and CDR2: SGHAT, FQNNGV.

The genes are TRBV10-3 and TRBJ1-5; D ambiguous. With 6 bases removed from V and 5 bases from J, the gap between germline ends came to 11 bases. Germline lookup yields CDR1 ENHRY and CDR2 SYGVKD. This CDR3 has 13 residues. In DNA form, the CDR3 reads TGTGCCATCAGGCCGGACTTGGATCAGCCCCAGCATTTT. This encodes CAIRPDLDQPQHF.

The chain links TRBV7-2 to TRBJ1-1; unclear D gene. This CDR3 has 14 residues. Trimming took off 6 bases at V and 10 bases at J, with 21 bases between the two ends. The germline gives CDR1 SGHTA, CDR2 FQGNSA. The CDR3 DNA reads as TGTGCCAGCAGATCCGTGGGAGGCCCCAGGCGAGCTTTCTTT. Encoded protein: CASRSVGGPRRAFF. The whole variable domain, filled in from reference TRBV7-2 and TRBJ1-1, reads GAGVSQSPSNKVTEKGKDVELRCDPISGHTALYWYRQSLGQGLEFLIYFQGNSAPDKSGLPSDRFSAERTGGSVSTLTIQRTQQEDSAVYLCASRSVGGPRRAFFGQGTRLTVV.

The chain employs TRBV7-8 and TRBJ2-7; D possibly corresponds to TRBD1 (6 bases). CDR3 length: 14 amino acids. Per germline, CDR1 SGHVS and CDR2 FQNEAQ. The V and J ends lost 1 base and 1 base respectively, with 8 bases between them. Written as DNA, the CDR3 is TGTGCCAGCAGCTTAGGGACAGCTTCCTACGAGCAGTACTTC. Translated: CASSLGTASYEQYF.

The rearrangement links TRBV12-3 or TRBV12-4 to TRBJ1-2, with unresolved D. V was cut by 3 bases and J by 1 base, with 6 bases left in between. CDR3 length equals 13 residues. CDR3 DNA: TGTGCCAGCAGTTTCGGGGATAACTATGGCTACACCTTC. This gives the protein CASSFGDNYGYTF.

The gene calls are TRBV28 and TRBJ1-5; TRBD1 agrees at 7 bases. CDR1 MDHEN and CDR2 SYDVKM come from the germline V gene. V gave up 5 bases and J gave up 1 base; unmatched junction bases: 5. CDR3 size: 15 residues. The CDR3 sequence is CASSITGVSNQPQHF. DNA for the CDR3: TGTGCCAGCAGTATCACAGGGGTGAGCAATCAGCCCCAGCATTTT.

On this clone itself: Other DNA sequences of this sample code for an identical CDR3. This chain links TRBV7-2 with TRBJ2-6, with a tentative D call TRBD2 (7 bases). This CDR3 region has 16 residues. Trimming removed 1 base from V and 4 bases from J, with 11 bases in between. CDR1 is SGHTA and CDR2 is FQGNSA in the germline V gene. The CDR3 spells CASSLGAGAGANVLTF. As DNA, the CDR3 is TGTGCCAGCAGCTTAGGGGCGGGGGCGGGGGCCAACGTCCTGACTTTC.

V gene TRBV6-5 combines with J gene TRBJ1-1; TRBD1 agrees at 8 bases. V gave up 0 bases and J gave up 4 bases; unmatched junction bases: 1. This CDR3 comprises 14 residues. Germline lookup yields CDR1 MNHEY and CDR2 SVGAGI. The CDR3 reads CASSYSDRVTEAFF. CDR3 DNA sequence: TGTGCCAGCAGTTACTCGGACAGGGTCACTGAAGCTTTCTTT.

V usage is TRBV3-1 (or the pseudogene TRBV3-2) and J usage is TRBJ1-3, with 7 bases that match TRBD1. Germline assignment: CDR1 LGHDT and CDR2 YNNKEL (reference sequence). This CDR3 is built from 17 residues. The ends lost 0 bases at V and 10 bases at J; junction bases unmatched: 15. In DNA, the CDR3 is TGTGCCAGCAGCCAAGAGCTTAGACAGGGTGATATATTGACCATATATTTT. Protein sequence: CASSQELRQGDILTIYF.

This chain links TRBV7-9 with TRBJ2-7; D may be TRBD1 (6 bases). V lost 2 bases, J lost 5 bases, and 10 bases lay in between. This CDR3 spans 13 amino acids. Germline assignment: CDR1 SEHNR and CDR2 FQNEAQ (reference sequence). The CDR3 DNA reads as TGTGCCAGCAGCTTAAAGGGGGTTCACGAGCAGTACGTC. Translation: CASSLKGVHEQYV.

The CDR3: CAISESRGSEKLFF. CDR3 DNA sequence: TGTGCCATCAGTGAGTCGAGAGGGTCGGAAAAACTGTTTTTT. The V call is TRBV10-3, the J call TRBJ1-4; no clear D gene. The CDR3 is made up of 14 amino acids. The V gene lost 0 bases and the J gene lost 8 bases, with 10 bases spanning the gap. Germline V gives CDR1 ENHRY, CDR2 SYGVKD.

The chain is built from TRBV27 and TRBJ1-6, with TRBD1 matching 7 bases. The junction had 20 bases not matched to a gene; V was cut back by 6 bases and J by 9 bases. The germline V gene has CDR1 MNHEY and CDR2 SMNVEV (reference sequence). This CDR3 is 18 amino acids long. The CDR3 nucleotides read TGTGCCAGCAGAAGCCGACCGGGACAGCAACTGGGGAGTTCACCCCTCCACTTT. Its translation is CASRSRPGQQLGSSPLHF.

The rearrangement joins TRBV9 to TRBJ2-6; D possibly corresponds to TRBD1 (6 bases). V was pared by 1 base and J by 4 bases, with 9 bases between. From germline, CDR1 is SGDLS and CDR2 YYNGEE. The CDR3 runs 15 residues. CDR3 DNA sequence: TGTGCCAGCAGCGTAACAGGGACCGGGGCCAACGTCCTGACTTTC. Translation: CASSVTGTGANVLTF.

The rearrangement joins TRBV6-2 or TRBV6-3 to TRBJ2-3, with D possibly being TRBD1 (5 bases). Germline loops: CDR1 MNHEY, CDR2 SVGEGT. This CDR3 contains 13 residues. Trimming shortened V by 4 bases and J by 1 base, and 6 bases separated the two germline ends. CDR3 loop: CASSSQGTDTQYF. CDR3 in DNA: TGTGCCAGCAGTTCACAGGGCACAGATACGCAGTATTTT.

This rearrangement joins TRBV30 to TRBJ2-1, with TRBD2 matching 13 bases. Germline V lookup: CDR1 GTSNPN, CDR2 SVGIG (reference sequence). The length of the CDR3 is 13 residues. The trim removed 3 bases at V and 12 bases at J, leaving 5 bases unmatched. CDR3 sequence: CAWRLAGGPRQFF. CDR3 nucleotides: TGTGCCTGGAGACTAGCGGGGGGGCCGAGGCAGTTCTTC.

This chain connects TRBV4-1 to TRBJ2-5; TRBD1 might be the D (6 bases). The ends were cut back, 3 bases at V and 0 bases at J, with 14 bases in the middle. The CDR3 sequence is 16 residues long. The V gene's germline CDR1 is MGHRA and CDR2 YSYEKL. The CDR3 protein is CASSHPTGNYQETQYF. The CDR3 DNA reads as TGCGCCAGCAGCCACCCAACAGGGAACTACCAAGAGACCCAGTACTTC.

The chain uses TRBV7-9 and TRBJ2-1; the D is unclear. The V end lost 5 bases, the J end lost 7 bases, and 9 bases lay between the germline ends. Germline CDR1 and CDR2: SEHNR and FQNEAQ (reference sequence). The CDR3 length is 12 residues. Here the CDR3 DNA reads TGTGCCAGCAGCCTTAATCTGAATGAGCAGTTCTTC. Its protein is CASSLNLNEQFF.